The 8 T cell receptor beta chains below were found in one sample sequenced in a study of blood T cell repertoires in COVID-19 (dated by TCRdb to the early 2020s). Libraries came from the immunoSEQ multiplex PCR assay. Drawn from immuneACCESS, this table holds only the in-frame rearrangements with V and J called that TCRdb kept. Clones are partly lost; checked studies trace under half to an unresolved V gene and leave the rest unexplained. The sample records 360,000 or so clones, 90% of which are singletons. The leading ten clones occupy 5% to 8.5% of the sample. Sequenced input: peripheral blood. These receptors all stem from a man younger than 30 with active or convalescent COVID-19.

This chain joins TRBV11-3 and TRBJ2-1; 13 bases align to TRBD2. Trimming took 5 bases from V and 0 from J; bases not matched to a gene: 10. Germline lookup yields CDR1 SGHNT and CDR2 YENEEA. The CDR3 extends over 19 amino acids. The CDR3 spells CASSPRTSGGTSSYNEQFF. The CDR3 nucleotides read TGTGCCAGCAGCCCGAGGACTAGCGGGGGAACTAGCTCCTACAATGAGCAGTTCTTC.

Here the CDR3 DNA reads TGTGCCAGCTCAGCTGCGTCGGGCTACGAGCAGTACTTC. Residues: CASSAASGYEQYF. The chain carries TRBV18 and TRBJ2-7; D is uncertain. CDR1 is KGHSH and CDR2 is LQKENI in the germline V gene. Trimming left V 5 bases short and J 3 bases short, with 11 bases between. The CDR3 is 13 residues long. Supplemented by reference TRBV18 and TRBJ2-7, the full variable domain reads NAGVMQNPRHLVRRRGQEARLRCSPMKGHSHVYWYRQLPEEGLKFMVYLQKENIIDESGMPKERFSAEFPKEGPSILRIQQVVRGDSAAYFCASSAASGYEQYFGPGTRLTVT.

This chain uses TRBV5-4 with TRBJ2-3; 8 bases fit TRBD1. Trimming cost V 9 bases and J 5 bases; bases outside gene matches: 11. This CDR3 is 14 amino acids long. The germline CDR1 and CDR2 sequences are SGHNT and YYREEE (reference sequence). The CDR3 sequence is CATDRGLAQDTQYF. The DNA for the CDR3 is TGTGCCACCGACAGGGGACTTGCGCAAGATACGCAGTATTTT.

V is TRBV3-1 (or the pseudogene TRBV3-2) and J is TRBJ2-7; 8 positions match TRBD2. The V gene end was trimmed by 1 base and the J gene end by 1 base; junction bases not matched to a gene: 6. CDR1 LGHDT and CDR2 YNNKEL come from the germline V gene (reference sequence). This CDR3 contains 16 residues. The CDR3, as DNA: TGTGCCAGCAGCCAAGGCGGGAGGATCCATTCCTACGAGCAGTACTTC. Protein: CASSQGGRIHSYEQYF.

This chain uses TRBV5-1 with TRBJ2-1; a possible D gene is TRBD1 (5 bases). CDR3 size: 15 residues. Deletions cut 0 bases from V and 5 bases from J, with 12 bases between. The germline V gene encodes CDR1 SGHRS and CDR2 YFSETQ. CDR3 sequence reads: CASSLGFDSNNEQFF. CDR3 DNA sequence: TGCGCCAGCAGCTTGGGGTTCGACAGTAACAATGAGCAGTTCTTC.

The V and J genes are TRBV5-8 and TRBJ1-6; D gene unclear. Trimming stripped 0 bases from V and 8 bases from J, with 12 bases between. CDR1 is SGHTS, CDR2 YDEGEE, per germline. The length of the CDR3 is 15 residues. CDR3 DNA: TGTGCCAGCAGCTTGGGACTAGGGATTGATTCACCCCTCCACTTT. This sequence encodes CASSLGLGIDSPLHF.

The chain recombines TRBV24-1 with TRBJ2-2; D gene unclear. The CDR3 contains 11 residues. V was shortened by 6 bases and J by 6 bases, with 4 bases between the two germline ends. The germline V gene encodes CDR1 KGHDR and CDR2 SFDVKD. CDR3 amino acids: CATSSAGELFF. In DNA form, the CDR3 reads TGTGCCACCAGTTCGGCCGGGGAGCTGTTTTTT.

This clone came up a few times. The chain recombines TRBV19 with TRBJ1-4, with no clear D. The germline V gene encodes CDR1 LNHDA and CDR2 SQIVND (reference sequence). V dropped 5 bases and J dropped 0 bases, with 10 bases sitting between them. The CDR3 runs 15 residues. The CDR3 coding sequence is TGTGCCAGTAGTGAAAACAGTGCAACTAATGAAAAACTGTTTTTT. This translates into CASSENSATNEKLFF.